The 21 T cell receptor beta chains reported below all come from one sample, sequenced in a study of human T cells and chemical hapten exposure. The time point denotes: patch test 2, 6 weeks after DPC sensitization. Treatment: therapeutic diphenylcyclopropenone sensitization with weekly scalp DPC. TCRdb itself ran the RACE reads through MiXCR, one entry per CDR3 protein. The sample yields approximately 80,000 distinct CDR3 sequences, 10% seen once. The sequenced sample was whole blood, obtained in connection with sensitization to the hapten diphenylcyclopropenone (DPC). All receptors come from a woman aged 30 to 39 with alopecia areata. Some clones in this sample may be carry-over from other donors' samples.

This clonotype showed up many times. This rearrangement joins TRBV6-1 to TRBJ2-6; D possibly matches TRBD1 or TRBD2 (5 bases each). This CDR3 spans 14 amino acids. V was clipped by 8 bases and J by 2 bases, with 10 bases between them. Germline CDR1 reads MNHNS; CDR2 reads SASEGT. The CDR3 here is CASGTGPGANVLTF. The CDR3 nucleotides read TGTGCCAGCGGGACGGGGCCTGGGGCCAACGTCCTGACTTTC.

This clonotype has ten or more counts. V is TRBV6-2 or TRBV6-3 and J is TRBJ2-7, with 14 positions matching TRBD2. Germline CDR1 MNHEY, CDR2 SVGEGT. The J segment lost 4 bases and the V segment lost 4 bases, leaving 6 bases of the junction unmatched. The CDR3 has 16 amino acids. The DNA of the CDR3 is TGTGCCAGCAGTTCCGCGGGACTAGCGGGAGTTTACGAGCAGTACTTC. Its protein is CASSSAGLAGVYEQYF.

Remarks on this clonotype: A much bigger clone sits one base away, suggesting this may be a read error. CDR3 loop: CASGQEERVSADTQYF. In DNA, the CDR3 is TGCGCCAGCGGCCAAGAGGAAAGGGTTTCCGCAGATACGCAGTATTTT. V is TRBV4-1 and J is TRBJ2-3; D unclear. Germline V lookup: CDR1 MGHRA, CDR2 YSYEKL. The CDR3 spans 16 residues.

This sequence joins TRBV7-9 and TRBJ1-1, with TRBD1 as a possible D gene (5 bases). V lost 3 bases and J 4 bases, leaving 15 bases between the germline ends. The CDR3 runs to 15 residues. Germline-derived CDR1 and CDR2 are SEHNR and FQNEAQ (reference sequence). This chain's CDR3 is CASSFIGLGGTEAFF. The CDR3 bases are TGTGCCAGCAGCTTCATCGGACTGGGGGGCACTGAAGCTTTCTTT. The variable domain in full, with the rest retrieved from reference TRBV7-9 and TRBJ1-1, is DTGVSQNPRHKITKRGQNVTFRCDPISEHNRLYWYRQTLGQGPEFLTYFQNEAQLEKSRLLSDRFSAERPKGSFSTLEIQRTEQGDSAMYLCASSFIGLGGTEAFFGQGTRLTVV.

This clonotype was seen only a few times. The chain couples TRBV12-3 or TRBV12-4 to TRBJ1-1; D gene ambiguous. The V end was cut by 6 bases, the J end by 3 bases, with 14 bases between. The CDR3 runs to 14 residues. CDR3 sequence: CASSPIGPDTEAFF. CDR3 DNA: TGTGCCAGCAGCCCCATTGGGCCAGACACTGAAGCTTTCTTT.

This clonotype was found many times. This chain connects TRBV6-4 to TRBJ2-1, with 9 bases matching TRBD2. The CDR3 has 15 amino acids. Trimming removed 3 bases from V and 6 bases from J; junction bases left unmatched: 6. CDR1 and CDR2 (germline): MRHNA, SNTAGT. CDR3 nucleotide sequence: TGTGCCAGCAGTGAACGTCTAGCGGGGACCAATGAGCAGTTCTTC. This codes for CASSERLAGTNEQFF.

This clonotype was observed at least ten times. The CDR3 reads CASSFLDGLNTEAFF. The CDR3 region has the DNA TGTGCCAGCAGTTTTCTTGACGGCTTGAACACTGAAGCTTTCTTT. The chain couples TRBV28 to TRBJ1-1; D gene unclear. Per the germline V gene, CDR1 is MDHEN and CDR2 is SYDVKM. The length of the CDR3 is 15 residues. V lost 3 bases and J lost 0, with 11 bases in between.

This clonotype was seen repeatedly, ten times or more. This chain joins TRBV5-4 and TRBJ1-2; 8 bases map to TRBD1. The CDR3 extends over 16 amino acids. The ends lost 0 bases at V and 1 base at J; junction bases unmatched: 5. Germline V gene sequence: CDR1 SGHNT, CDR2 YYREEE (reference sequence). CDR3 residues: CASSLGRQGYNYGYTF. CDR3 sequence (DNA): TGTGCCAGCAGCTTGGGCCGACAGGGGTATAACTATGGCTACACCTTC.

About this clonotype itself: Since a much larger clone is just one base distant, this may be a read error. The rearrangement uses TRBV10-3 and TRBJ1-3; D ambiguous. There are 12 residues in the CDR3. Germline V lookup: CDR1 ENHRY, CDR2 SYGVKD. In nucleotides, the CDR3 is TGTTCCATCAGTGATTCTGGAAACACCATATATTTT. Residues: CSISDSGNTIYF.

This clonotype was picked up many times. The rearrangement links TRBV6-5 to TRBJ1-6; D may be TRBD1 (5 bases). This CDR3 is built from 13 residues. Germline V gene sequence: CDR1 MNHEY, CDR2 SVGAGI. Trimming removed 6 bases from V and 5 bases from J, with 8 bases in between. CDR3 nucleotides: TGTGCCAGCAGACGGGGGGATAATTCACCCCTCCACTTT. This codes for CASRRGDNSPLHF.

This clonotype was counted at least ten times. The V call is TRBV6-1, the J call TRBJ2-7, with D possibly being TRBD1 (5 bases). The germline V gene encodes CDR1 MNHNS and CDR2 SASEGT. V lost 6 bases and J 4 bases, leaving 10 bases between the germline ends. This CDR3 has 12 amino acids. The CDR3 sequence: CASSNQGYEQYF. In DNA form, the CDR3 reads TGTGCCAGCAGCAACCAGGGATACGAGCAGTACTTC.

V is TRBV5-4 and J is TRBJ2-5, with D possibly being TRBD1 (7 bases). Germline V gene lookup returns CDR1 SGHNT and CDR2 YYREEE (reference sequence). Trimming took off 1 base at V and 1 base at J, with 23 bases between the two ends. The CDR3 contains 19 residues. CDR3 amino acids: CASSLTRGLGGARQETQYF. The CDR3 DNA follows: TGTGCCAGCAGCTTGACAAGGGGGCTGGGCGGGGCCCGCCAAGAGACCCAGTACTTC.

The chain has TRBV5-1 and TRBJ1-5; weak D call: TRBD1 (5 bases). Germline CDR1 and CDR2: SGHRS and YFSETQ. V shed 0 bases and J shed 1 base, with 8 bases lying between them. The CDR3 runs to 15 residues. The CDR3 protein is CASSLVQESNQPQHF. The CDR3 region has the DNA TGCGCCAGCAGCTTGGTACAGGAAAGCAATCAGCCCCAGCATTTT. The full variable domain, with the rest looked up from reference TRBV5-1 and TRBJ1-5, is KAGVTQTPRYLIKTRGQQVTLSCSPISGHRSVSWYQQTPGQGLQFLFEYFSETQRNKGNFPGRFSGRQFSNSRSEMNVSTLELGDSALYLCASSLVQESNQPQHFGDGTRLSIL.

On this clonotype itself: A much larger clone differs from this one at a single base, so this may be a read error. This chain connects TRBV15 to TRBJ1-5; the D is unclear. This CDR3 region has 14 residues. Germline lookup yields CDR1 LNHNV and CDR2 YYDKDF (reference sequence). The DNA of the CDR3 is TGTGCCACCAACAGACTGGCGTGGGATCAGCCCCAGCATTTT. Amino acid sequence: CATNRLAWDQPQHF. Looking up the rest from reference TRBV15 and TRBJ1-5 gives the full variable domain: DAMVIQNPRYQVTQFGKPVTLSCSQTLNHNVMYWYQQKSSQAPKLLFHYYDKDFNNEADTPDNFQSRRPNTSFCFLDIRSPGLGDTAMYLCATNRLAWDQPQHFGDGTRLSIL.

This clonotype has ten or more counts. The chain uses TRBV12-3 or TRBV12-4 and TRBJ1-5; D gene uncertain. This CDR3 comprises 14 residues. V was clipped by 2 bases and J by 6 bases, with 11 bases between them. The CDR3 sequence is CASSLSAARQPQHF. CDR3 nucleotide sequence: TGTGCCAGCAGTTTATCGGCAGCTCGTCAGCCCCAGCATTTT.

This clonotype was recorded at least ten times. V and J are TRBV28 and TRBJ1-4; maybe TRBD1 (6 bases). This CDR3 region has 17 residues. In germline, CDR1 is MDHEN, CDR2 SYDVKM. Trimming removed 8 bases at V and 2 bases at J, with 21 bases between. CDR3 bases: TGTGCCAGCGGGATTTGGGGGGGCGCGTCTACTAATGAAAAACTGTTTTTT. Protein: CASGIWGGASTNEKLFF.

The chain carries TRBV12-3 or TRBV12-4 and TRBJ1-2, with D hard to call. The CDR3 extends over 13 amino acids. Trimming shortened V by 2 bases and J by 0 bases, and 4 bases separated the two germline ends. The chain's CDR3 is CASSLRSNYGYTF. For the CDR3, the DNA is TGTGCCAGCAGTTTACGCTCTAACTATGGCTACACCTTC.

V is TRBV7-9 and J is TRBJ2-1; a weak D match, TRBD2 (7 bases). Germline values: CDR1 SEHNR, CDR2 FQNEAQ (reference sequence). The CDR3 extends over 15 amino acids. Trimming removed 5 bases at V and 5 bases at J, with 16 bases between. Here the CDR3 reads CASSLPGGRDNEQFF. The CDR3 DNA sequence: TGTGCCAGCAGCCTCCCCGGGGGGCGAGACAATGAGCAGTTCTTC. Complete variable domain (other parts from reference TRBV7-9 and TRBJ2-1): DTGVSQNPRHKITKRGQNVTFRCDPISEHNRLYWYRQTLGQGPEFLTYFQNEAQLEKSRLLSDRFSAERPKGSFSTLEIQRTEQGDSAMYLCASSLPGGRDNEQFFGPGTRLTVL.

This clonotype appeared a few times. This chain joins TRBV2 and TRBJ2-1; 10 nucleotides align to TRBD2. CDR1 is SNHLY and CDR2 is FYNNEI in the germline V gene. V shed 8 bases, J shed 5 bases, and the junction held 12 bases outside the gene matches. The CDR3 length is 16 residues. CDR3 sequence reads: CASCRKAGGKNNEQFF. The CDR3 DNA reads TGTGCCAGCTGCCGAAAAGCGGGAGGGAAAAACAATGAGCAGTTCTTC.

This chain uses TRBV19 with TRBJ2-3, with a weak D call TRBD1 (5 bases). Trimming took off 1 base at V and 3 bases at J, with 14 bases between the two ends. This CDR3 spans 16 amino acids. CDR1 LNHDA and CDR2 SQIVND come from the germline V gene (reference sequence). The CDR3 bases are TGTGCCAGTAGTATAGCGAAGGGGTCACCGACAGATACGCAGTATTTT. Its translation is CASSIAKGSPTDTQYF.

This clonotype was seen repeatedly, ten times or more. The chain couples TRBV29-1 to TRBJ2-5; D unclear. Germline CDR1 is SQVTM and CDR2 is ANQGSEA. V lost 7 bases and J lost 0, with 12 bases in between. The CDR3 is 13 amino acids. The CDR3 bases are TGCAGCGCCCACTCGGCCAACCAAGAGACCCAGTACTTC. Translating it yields CSAHSANQETQYF. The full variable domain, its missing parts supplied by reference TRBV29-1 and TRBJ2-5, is SAVISQKPSRDICQRGTSLTIQCQVDSQVTMMFWYRQQPGQSLTLIATANQGSEATYESGFVIDKFPISRPNLTFSTLTVSNMSPEDSSIYLCSAHSANQETQYFGPGTRLLVL.